A selection of T cell receptor beta chains follows, all from one sample in a study of human T cells and chemical hapten exposure. TCRdb itself ran the RACE reads through MiXCR, one entry per CDR3 protein. The sample yields fewer than 300,000 distinct CDR3 sequences, approximately 8% seen once. The sample here was whole blood, taken in connection with sensitization to the hapten diphenylcyclopropenone (DPC). The receptors were gathered from a man between 18 and 35 years old with alopecia areata. Some clones in this sample may be carry-over from other donors' samples. Each CDR3 is given with its conserved first and last residue. D genes are given only for firm matches. Some rows mark clone size as missing; the rest say once, few, many or name a class of expanded clone.

d_call	j_call	clone_size	v_call	cdr3_aa	cdr3_nt
NA	TRBJ2-3	few	TRBV24-1	CATSELKGPDTDTQYF	TGTGCCACCAGTGAATTAAAGGGGCCTGACACAGATACGCAGTATTTT
TRBD1	TRBJ1-3	NA	TRBV5-1	CASSSSGTGGASGNTIYF	TGCGCCAGCAGCTCCTCCGGGACAGGGGGCGCCTCTGGAAACACCATATATTTT
NA	TRBJ2-1	many	TRBV29-1	CSAYIRYDEQFF	TGCAGCGCATACATACGGTACGATGAGCAGTTCTTC
NA	TRBJ1-3	NA	TRBV12-5	CASGPTAIRNTIYF	TGTGCTAGTGGTCCGACAGCTATTCGAAACACCATATATTTT
NA	TRBJ2-4	few	TRBV20-1	CSARDTAPVKLAKNIQYF	TGCAGTGCTAGAGATACCGCACCAGTCAAACTGGCCAAAAACATTCAGTACTTC
NA	TRBJ1-3	NA	TRBV12-3/TRBV12-4	CASSLKGGPGNTIYF	TGTGCCAGCAGTTTAAAGGGGGGCCCTGGAAACACCATATATTTT
NA	TRBJ1-2	few	TRBV10-3	CAIRNDRKTNYGYTF	TGTGCCATCAGAAACGACAGGAAGACTAACTATGGCTACACCTTC
NA	TRBJ2-5	NA	TRBV4-3	CASSQGALGGETQYF	TGCGCCAGCAGCCAAGGGGCCCTGGGGGGAGAGACCCAGTACTTC
NA	TRBJ1-6	few	TRBV20-1	CSARDRQRPSYNSPLHF	TGCAGTGCTAGAGATCGTCAGCGCCCCTCCTATAATTCACCCCTCCACTTT
NA	TRBJ2-3	NA	TRBV20-1	CSAPRRTDTQYF	TGCAGTGCTCCCCGACGCACAGATACGCAGTATTTT
NA	TRBJ1-2	few	TRBV24-1	CATSDLTRSNYGYTF	TGTGCCACCAGTGATTTGACACGTTCGAACTATGGCTACACCTTC
TRBD2	TRBJ2-3	NA	TRBV29-1	CSVEDSGGQYF	TGCAGCGTTGAAGATAGCGGGGGCCAGTATTTT
NA	TRBJ1-6	NA	TRBV7-8	CASSFAARGNSPLHF	TGTGCCAGCAGCTTTGCCGCCAGGGGCAATTCACCCCTCCACTTT
NA	TRBJ1-6	NA	TRBV6-2/TRBV6-3	CASSDGAALRSPLHF	TGTGCCAGCAGTGACGGCGCGGCCCTTAGATCACCCCTCCACTTT
NA	TRBJ1-5	few	TRBV7-9	CASSADSQPQHF	TGTGCCAGCAGCGCCGATAGTCAGCCCCAGCATTTT
NA	TRBJ1-6	NA	TRBV20-1	CSARRSLGNSPLHF	TGCAGTGCTAGGCGCTCTCTAGGGAATTCACCCCTCCACTTT
NA	TRBJ2-3	NA	TRBV6-5	CASSYSRAASGLTDTQYF	TGTGCCAGCAGTTACTCGAGGGCGGCCAGCGGACTCACAGATACGCAGTATTTT
NA	TRBJ1-5	few	TRBV2	CASSGLRNQPQHF	TGTGCCAGCTCGGGTCTACGCAATCAGCCCCAGCATTTT
TRBD1	TRBJ2-1	few	TRBV3-1	CASGQWGRQGVFGNEQFF	TGTGCCAGCGGGCAGTGGGGGAGACAGGGCGTTTTCGGAAATGAGCAGTTCTTC
NA	TRBJ1-3	NA	TRBV20-1	CSARGTGNTIYF	TGCAGTGCTCGGGGGACTGGAAACACCATATATTTT
TRBD1	TRBJ1-2	NA	TRBV27	CASSLTGTAAIGYTF	TGTGCCAGCAGTTTAACCGGGACAGCTGCTATCGGCTACACCTTC
TRBD1	TRBJ2-4	many	TRBV28	CASRDTGDIQYF	TGTGCCAGCAGAGATACAGGGGACATTCAGTACTTC